The following is a T cell receptor (beta chain) sequence with its context. Its recognized antigen is unknown. No base quality values were provided; no much bigger clone lies one nucleotide off. V and J lose 1 base and 2 bases, and a span of 6 bases separates them. Looking up the germline V gene (reference sequence) yields CDR1 GTSNPN and CDR2 SVGIG. From the cysteine through the phenylalanine, the CDR3 covers 12 amino acids. Left in the record is the CDR3 DNA by itself, 36 bases read in frame from the first base. This entry is derived from a study of cytomegalovirus exposure and HLA in healthy donors listed by TCRdb under 2017. For the wider study: In an earlier analysis of 587 of the donors, 276 Gb of sequence data and some 100 million unique TCR beta sequences from 180 million or so T cells were reported. An early release that covered about 600 HLA-typed donors contained approximately 320 gigabases of sequencing data and tens of millions of unique TCR sequences. Of the roughly 400 genotyped donors, about 80% fell in the genetic ancestry cluster associated with self-reported Caucasian donors. The aim of the study was to test whether cataloging public T cell receptors could identify signatures of past pathogen exposure. Using immunosequencing, the study profiled T cell repertoires from approximately 700 subjects and related those repertoires to cytomegalovirus serostatus. Besides the first cohort of more than 650 subjects, a separate validation cohort made up of roughly 120 different subjects was used. To predict cytomegalovirus infection status, the study combined high-throughput TCR immunosequencing, statistical association of individual TCRs with disease status, and machine learning. To study patterns of TCR occurrence, a later analysis re-analyzed previously published TCR beta repertoires from around 700 donors and added high-resolution HLA genotyping. Rather than drawing on any new phenotypic data, the later analysis identified candidate immune exposures from TCR beta sequences and the way those sequences occurred across donors. In an earlier analysis of a few hundred of the donors, high-throughput TCR beta sequencing was used to judge whether each TCR beta V gene segment behaved as functional or pseudogenic. Donor age, sex, ethnicity and CMV serostatus were compiled together with the repertoire data. In a later genetic analysis, genome-wide SNP genotypes for about 55% of the roughly 700 donors were used, and that subset was treated as a discovery cohort. Every repertoire in the discovery cohort had been generated on one and the same sequencing platform. HLA typing included class I and class II loci at four-digit resolution. The number of donors typed differed by locus, with roughly 620-640 for A, B, C, DRB1 and DQB1, more than 500 for DQA1, 600 to 610 for DPA1, and roughly 450 for DPB1. Five DR-DQ haplotypes were treated as single units for association and clustering because of strong linkage in the cohort. Among about 410 genotyped donors of the cohort, an average of approximately 240,000 unique TCR beta nucleotide sequences was sequenced per donor, of which 15% to 20% were non-productive.

The cohort comprised 710 or so healthy bone marrow donors. At the time of sampling, all cohort members were nominally healthy, though unrecorded immune exposures were likely present. The donor tested CMV seronegative and was one of the 352 seronegative cohort members. A peripheral blood sample was collected from each donor, and TCR beta sequencing was performed on peripheral blood mononuclear cells. The Qiagen DNeasy Blood Extraction Kit was used to extract genomic DNA from the blood cell samples. The research as a whole found: According to a later analysis, parvovirus B19, influenza, CMV and Epstein-Barr virus appeared linked to several top co-occurrence clusters. The classifier was reported to diagnose cytomegalovirus status with high specificity and sensitivity in both the original and validation cohorts. In a later analysis, 16,951 TCR beta sequences were associated with specific HLA alleles at a false discovery rate of 0.05. A later genetic analysis reported fewer N-insertions in productive TCRs among donors in an Asian-associated ancestry cluster than the 666-donor mean. The presence/absence analyses assumed that sequencing depth was roughly uniform across donors, and that assumption may not be true. Because counts were too low, roughly 16 rarely observed V segments, including chromosome 9 orphons, were left out of the earlier analysis of 587 of the donors. In a later analysis, TCR association rates were found to vary across HLA loci, with the most associated TCRs seen for DRB1 alleles and the fewest for HLA-C alleles. In vitro tests confirmed that a few of the cytomegalovirus-associated TCR beta chains recognize cytomegalovirus antigens. Broadly in line with IMGT annotations, most TCR beta V segments showed up in productive rearrangements about 87% or about 30% of the time in an earlier analysis of a few hundred of the donors. Across donors, most TCR sequences were observed very rarely, whereas some public TCRs were present in many individuals. Compared with equally common non-associated chains, HLA-associated TCR beta chains in a later analysis were more clonally expanded and had lower generation probabilities. A later genetic analysis associated a missense DCLRE1C variant with V-gene and J-gene trimming of TCR beta chains, and an independent cohort replicated the association. Correlated functional status among segregating V segments might be attributable to linkage disequilibrium, but an unknown experimental factor could not be ruled out. The cohort was sequenced for TCR beta chains only, and without alpha or paired-chain data the features that could be detected were limited. Strong co-occurrence of HLA alleles, especially DR and DQ, made assigning TCR associations to individual alleles difficult. Some IMGT-functional V segments, including TRBV6-2 and TRBV6-3, could not be told apart with the 87-base-pair reads, so those segments were excluded. Because HLA typing was missing for some donors at each locus, association tests included only the typed subset. A cluster of highly shared sequence variants was judged likely to be a technical artifact of the sequencing pipeline. The only immune exposure information available for the cohort was CMV serostatus. In the study, approximately 160 TCR beta chains were listed as associated with cytomegalovirus. Most CMV-associated TCR beta chains appeared to be HLA-restricted in a later analysis, and the HLA associations seemed to be driven largely by CMV exposure. A further reported finding was that TCR beta sequences accurately predicted the HLA-A and HLA-B alleles for most subjects in the first cohort. It was suggested by the authors that the approach could potentially be generalized to other disease states and immunological phenotypes.

The method behind the library was the immunoSEQ multiplex PCR assay. For the multiplex PCR, a mixture combining 60 forward primers for TCR Vbeta segments and 13 reverse primers for TCR Jbeta segments was used. A multiplex PCR assay on genomic DNA amplified the CDR3 region of rearranged TCR beta genes. On the Illumina HiSeq System, the amplified TCR beta libraries were sequenced as 87-base-pair reads. The original pipeline was this. A later analysis counted about 80 million unique TCR beta chains across the 550 to 750 repertoires, and roughly 10 million of these chains were shared by at least two donors. Raw reads were error-corrected and collapsed into unique sequences with a nearest-neighbor algorithm that merged closely related sequences to remove PCR and sequencing errors. V, D and J gene segments were assigned by aligning CDR3 sequences to IMGT reference sequences. Each retained sequence needed at least a six-nucleotide match to both a V gene segment and a J gene segment. A rearrangement was called productive if the CDR3 had no stop codons and remained in frame with V and J, and every other rearrangement was called non-productive. Following IMGT convention, CDR3 was defined as the stretch from the second conserved V-encoded cysteine up to the conserved J-encoded phenylalanine. The earlier analysis of roughly 590 of the donors excluded sequences that lacked an unambiguous match to a single V gene segment. In an earlier analysis of roughly 500 of the donors, V segments were called functional above 56.7% productive rearrangements and were called segregating when the between-donor standard deviation exceeded 5%. A statistical classification framework was built to diagnose cytomegalovirus status from the catalog of TCR beta chain sequences. In a later analysis, TCR nucleotide sequences were compared against IMGT/GENE-DB human TR gene sequences so that V and J genes could be assigned. Using the TCRdist pipeline, a later analysis assigned CDR3 sequences along with most-parsimonious VDJ recombination scenarios. In a later analysis, every TCR beta chain was defined by the combination of its CDR3 amino acid sequence and its V-gene family, and reads without a unique V-gene family were dropped. As a way to deal with suspected cross-contamination and a sequencing artifact, a later analysis dropped hundreds of nucleotide sequences that were highly shared and had low generation probability. A later analysis calculated a clonal expansion index for each public chain from normalized within-repertoire ranks of inferred template counts. In a later analysis, generation probabilities were computed using a VDJ recombination model fitted to out-of-frame rearrangements, and the results were checked against IGoR. Hypergeometric tests were used in a later analysis to score TCR-TCR, TCR-HLA and TCR-CMV co-occurrence, with a repertoire-size bias correction applied to the TCR pairs. A later analysis estimated false discovery rates by permuting HLA or CMV assignments 20 times. A later analysis grouped co-occurring TCRs with DBSCAN, adding TCRdist sequence similarity when clustering within HLA-allele-positive subsets. Repertoires with fewer than 30,000 or more than 120,000 public chains, plus five repertoires with anomalous nucleotide sharing, were excluded from co-occurrence clustering. Drawn from immuneACCESS, this table holds only the in-frame rearrangements with V and J called that TCRdb kept. Clones are partly lost; checked studies trace under half to an unresolved V gene and leave the rest unexplained. V and J calls and clone size are copied from that table; D and trimming were computed from the DNA. The table for this sample lists approximately 210,000 clones; over 60% of them were counted only once. Jointly, the top ten make up less than 1.1% of the sample.

The sample consisted of PBMCs. The rearranged chain carries TRBV30 and TRBJ2-7; the D gene cannot be resolved reliably. The clonotype comes from a woman aged 40 to 55 in good health and CMV-seronegative. The bases are TGTGCCTGGAGTGACCTAGCCTACGAGCAGTACTTC. Translation gives CAWSDLAYEQYF. The variable domain in full, with residues beyond the CDR3 obtained from the reference TRBV30 and TRBJ2-7 genes, is SQTIHQWPATLVQPVGSPLSLECTVEGTSNPNLYWYRQAAGRGLQLLFYSVGIGQISSEVPQNLSASRPQDRQFILSSKKLLLSDSGFYLCAWSDLAYEQYFGPGTRLTVT.